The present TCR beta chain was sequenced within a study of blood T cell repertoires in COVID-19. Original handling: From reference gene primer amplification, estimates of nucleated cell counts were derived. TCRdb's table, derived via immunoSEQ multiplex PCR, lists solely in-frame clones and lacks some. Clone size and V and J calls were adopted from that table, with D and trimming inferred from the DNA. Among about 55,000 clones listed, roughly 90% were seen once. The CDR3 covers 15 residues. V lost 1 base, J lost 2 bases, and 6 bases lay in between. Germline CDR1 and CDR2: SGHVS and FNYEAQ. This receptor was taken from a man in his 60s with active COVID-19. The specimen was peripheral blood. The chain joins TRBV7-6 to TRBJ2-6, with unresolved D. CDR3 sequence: CASSLETTGANVLTF. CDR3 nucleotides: TGTGCCAGCAGCTTAGAGACAACTGGGGCCAACGTCCTGACTTTC.